The rows below give T cell receptor beta chains drawn from one sample of a study of OX40 agonist ivuxolimab in advanced cancers. Method: immunoSEQ multiplex PCR; TCRdb's copy keeps in-frame clones and lacks some. The sample lists about 77,000 clones; 85% to 90% were seen once. This sample comprised CD4+ or CD8+ T cells sorted from blood, obtained in a trial of the OX40 agonist ivuxolimab. Receptors were obtained from an adult with an advanced solid tumor such as melanoma, head and neck, liver or kidney cancer. CDR3s include the opening cysteine and the closing phenylalanine or tryptophan. D genes are given only for firm matches. Rows give clone size only sometimes, using once, few, many, or a class for an expanded clone.

D: -
size: -
V: TRBV6-5
J: TRBJ2-5
CDR3: CASSYSRGRGETQYF
DNA: TGTGCCAGCAGTTACTCGCGGGGCCGGGGCGAGACCCAGTACTTC

D: TRBD2
size: -
V: TRBV5-6
J: TRBJ2-4
CDR3: CASSAQRARLAGAKNIQYF
DNA: TGTGCCAGCAGCGCCCAGCGGGCGCGACTAGCGGGGGCCAAAAACATTCAGTACTTC

D: TRBD1
size: -
V: TRBV6-5
J: TRBJ1-1
CDR3: CASSPGGSRFSFF
DNA: TGTGCCAGCAGTCCAGGGGGCAGTCGGTTTTCTTTCTTT

D: -
size: -
V: TRBV5-1
J: TRBJ2-7
CDR3: CASSLDYYEQYF
DNA: TGCGCCAGCAGCTTGGACTATTACGAGCAGTACTTC

D: TRBD2
size: -
V: TRBV5-6
J: TRBJ2-1
CDR3: CASSLSGLVTYNEQFF
DNA: TGTGCCAGCAGCTTGTCGGGACTAGTAACATACAATGAGCAGTTCTTC

D: -
size: -
V: TRBV9
J: TRBJ1-5
CDR3: CASSVTWDQPQHF
DNA: TGTGCCAGCAGCGTAACATGGGATCAGCCCCAGCATTTT

D: TRBD2
size: -
V: TRBV11-2
J: TRBJ2-1
CDR3: CASSAGLAGGYNEQFF
DNA: TGTGCCAGCAGCGCTGGACTAGCGGGGGGATACAATGAGCAGTTCTTC

D: TRBD2
size: once
V: TRBV10-3
J: TRBJ2-1
CDR3: CAISRSGRESNEQFF
DNA: TGTGCCATCAGCCGCAGCGGGAGGGAGAGCAATGAGCAGTTCTTC

D: -
size: -
V: TRBV6-6
J: TRBJ1-1
CDR3: CASTMGGRMNTEAFF
DNA: TGTGCCAGCACTATGGGGGGCCGGATGAACACTGAAGCTTTCTTT

D: TRBD1
size: -
V: TRBV19
J: TRBJ2-3
CDR3: CASSVQGAGGADTQYF
DNA: TGTGCCAGTAGTGTCCAGGGGGCAGGGGGCGCAGATACGCAGTATTTT

D: TRBD1
size: few
V: TRBV19
J: TRBJ2-7
CDR3: CASSVGQFSYEQYF
DNA: TGTGCCAGTAGTGTGGGACAGTTTTCCTACGAGCAGTACTTC

D: -
size: -
V: TRBV7-2
J: TRBJ2-2
CDR3: CASSRQTYDGELFF
DNA: TGTGCCAGCAGCCGACAAACGTATGACGGGGAGCTGTTTTTT

D: -
size: -
V: TRBV15
J: TRBJ1-5
CDR3: CATSIFTGDQHF
DNA: TGTGCCACCAGCATTTTTACCGGAGACCAGCATTTT

D: TRBD1
size: -
V: TRBV18
J: TRBJ1-1
CDR3: CASSPGDRGPVTEAFF
DNA: TGTGCCAGCTCACCGGGGGACAGGGGGCCGGTGACTGAAGCTTTCTTT

D: -
size: -
V: TRBV7-2
J: TRBJ1-6
CDR3: CASSLVGGTRSPLHF
DNA: TGTGCCAGCAGCTTAGTGGGGGGGACCAGGTCACCCCTCCACTTT

D: -
size: -
V: TRBV28
J: TRBJ1-2
CDR3: CASSPPSRGYTF
DNA: TGTGCCAGCAGTCCCCCAAGTCGGGGCTACACCTTC

D: -
size: -
V: TRBV18
J: TRBJ1-5
CDR3: CASSPPGQPQHF
DNA: TGTGCCAGCTCACCACCGGGCCAGCCCCAGCATTTT

D: -
size: -
V: TRBV27
J: TRBJ1-3
CDR3: CASRRRQENTIYF
DNA: TGTGCCAGTAGGCGACGTCAGGAAAACACCATATATTTT

D: TRBD1
size: -
V: TRBV6-5
J: TRBJ1-6
CDR3: CASSYSIGQGTALHF
DNA: TGTGCCAGCAGTTACTCAATCGGACAGGGTACGGCCCTCCACTTT

D: -
size: -
V: TRBV20-1
J: TRBJ1-1
CDR3: CSPWGGEAFF
DNA: TGCAGTCCCTGGGGGGGGGAAGCTTTCTTT

D: -
size: -
V: TRBV15
J: TRBJ2-1
CDR3: CATSTTWGGGNEQFF
DNA: TGTGCCACCAGCACCACATGGGGAGGTGGTAATGAGCAGTTCTTC

D: -
size: -
V: TRBV30
J: TRBJ1-3
CDR3: CAWSDGNTIYF
DNA: TGTGCCTGGAGCGATGGAAACACCATATATTTT

D: -
size: -
V: TRBV7-8
J: TRBJ1-2
CDR3: CASSSTGNWAF
DNA: TGTGCCAGCAGCTCTACAGGGAATTGGGCCTTC

D: -
size: -
V: TRBV19
J: TRBJ1-1
CDR3: CASSPGTRGRDTEAFF
DNA: TGTGCCAGTAGTCCTGGGACGCGGGGTCGGGACACTGAAGCTTTCTTT

D: -
size: -
V: TRBV6-1
J: TRBJ2-7
CDR3: CASSEASGAYEQYF
DNA: TGTGCCAGCAGTGAAGCCTCAGGGGCCTACGAGCAGTACTTC

D: -
size: -
V: TRBV30
J: TRBJ2-7
CDR3: CAWSPSTRVAYEQYF
DNA: TGTGCCTGGAGCCCGAGTACAAGGGTGGCCTACGAGCAGTACTTC

D: -
size: -
V: TRBV30
J: TRBJ2-7
CDR3: CAWSVIWDHTYEQYF
DNA: TGTGCCTGGAGTGTAATTTGGGACCACACCTACGAGCAGTACTTC

D: -
size: -
V: TRBV7-2
J: TRBJ2-3
CDR3: CASSLAFRTDTQYF
DNA: TGTGCCAGCAGCTTAGCGTTCCGCACAGATACGCAGTATTTT

D: -
size: once
V: TRBV7-2
J: TRBJ2-7
CDR3: CASSPAGVEQYF
DNA: TGTGCCAGCAGCCCAGCAGGGGTCGAGCAGTACTTC

D: -
size: -
V: TRBV9
J: TRBJ2-1
CDR3: CASSPFGNSYNEQFF
DNA: TGTGCCAGCAGCCCCTTCGGGAATTCCTACAATGAGCAGTTCTTC

D: -
size: -
V: TRBV9
J: TRBJ2-7
CDR3: CASSVGIGYEQYF
DNA: TGTGCCAGCAGCGTAGGAATTGGCTACGAGCAGTACTTC

D: -
size: -
V: TRBV5-4
J: TRBJ2-2
CDR3: CASSSRNTGELFF
DNA: TGTGCCAGCAGCTCCCGGAACACCGGGGAGCTGTTTTTT

D: -
size: -
V: TRBV4-1
J: TRBJ2-1
CDR3: CASSPPYEDYSYNEQFF
DNA: TGCGCCAGCAGCCCTCCTTATGAGGATTACTCCTACAATGAGCAGTTCTTC

D: -
size: -
V: TRBV28
J: TRBJ2-2
CDR3: CASGPGELFF
DNA: TGTGCCAGCGGACCCGGGGAGCTGTTTTTT

D: -
size: -
V: TRBV28
J: TRBJ1-1
CDR3: CASEKNTEAFF
DNA: TGTGCCAGCGAGAAAAACACTGAAGCTTTCTTT

D: TRBD1
size: -
V: TRBV5-1
J: TRBJ1-4
CDR3: CASSLGQGNEKLFF
DNA: TGCGCCAGCAGCTTGGGACAGGGTAATGAAAAACTGTTTTTT

D: -
size: -
V: TRBV7-2
J: TRBJ2-2
CDR3: CASSLAGGTGELFF
DNA: TGTGCCAGCAGCTTAGCTGGCGGTACCGGGGAGCTGTTTTTT

D: -
size: few
V: TRBV28
J: TRBJ1-1
CDR3: CASRSQGYSRMNTEAFF
DNA: TGTGCCAGCAGATCACAGGGATACTCGCGCATGAACACTGAAGCTTTCTTT

D: -
size: -
V: TRBV28
J: TRBJ2-2
CDR3: CASSLRAGMNTGELFF
DNA: TGTGCCAGCAGTTTAAGGGCAGGGATGAACACCGGGGAGCTGTTTTTT

D: -
size: -
V: TRBV28
J: TRBJ2-1
CDR3: CASSPPWGYNEQFF
DNA: TGTGCCAGCAGTCCCCCTTGGGGGTACAATGAGCAGTTCTTC

D: TRBD1
size: -
V: TRBV9
J: TRBJ2-7
CDR3: CASSGSWTGDYEQYF
DNA: TGTGCCAGCAGCGGTTCTTGGACAGGGGACTACGAGCAGTACTTC

D: TRBD1
size: -
V: TRBV28
J: TRBJ1-4
CDR3: CASSPPGGGWSF
DNA: TGTGCCAGCAGTCCTCCAGGGGGCGGCTGGAGTTTT

D: -
size: -
V: TRBV4-1
J: TRBJ1-6
CDR3: CASSRSMGSNSPLHF
DNA: TGCGCCAGCAGCCGCTCCATGGGCAGTAATTCACCCCTCCACTTT

D: TRBD1
size: -
V: TRBV5-1
J: TRBJ2-2
CDR3: CASSAGQGSNTGELFF
DNA: TGCGCCAGCAGCGCGGGACAGGGGTCGAACACCGGGGAGCTGTTTTTT

D: -
size: -
V: TRBV10-3
J: TRBJ2-3
CDR3: CAIKDPGFRADTQYF
DNA: TGTGCCATCAAAGACCCAGGGTTCCGCGCAGATACGCAGTATTTT

D: -
size: -
V: TRBV28
J: TRBJ2-1
CDR3: CASSLPGVVNEQFF
DNA: TGTGCCAGCAGTTTACCGGGTGTGGTCAATGAGCAGTTCTTC